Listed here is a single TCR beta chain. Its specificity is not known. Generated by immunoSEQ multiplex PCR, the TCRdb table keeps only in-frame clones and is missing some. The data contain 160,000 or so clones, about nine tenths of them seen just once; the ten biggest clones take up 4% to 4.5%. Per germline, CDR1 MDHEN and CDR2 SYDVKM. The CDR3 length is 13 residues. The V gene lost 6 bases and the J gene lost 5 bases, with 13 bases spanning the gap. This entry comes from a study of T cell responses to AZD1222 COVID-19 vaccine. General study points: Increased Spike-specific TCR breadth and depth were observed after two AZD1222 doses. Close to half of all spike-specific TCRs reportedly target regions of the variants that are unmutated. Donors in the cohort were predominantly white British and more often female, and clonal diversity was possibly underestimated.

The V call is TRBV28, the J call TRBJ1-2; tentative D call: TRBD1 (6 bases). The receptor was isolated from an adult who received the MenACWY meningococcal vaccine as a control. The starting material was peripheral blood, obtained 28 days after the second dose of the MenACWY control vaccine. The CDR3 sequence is CASRGGRSYGYTF. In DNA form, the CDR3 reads TGTGCCAGCAGGGGGGGGCGGAGTTATGGCTACACCTTC.